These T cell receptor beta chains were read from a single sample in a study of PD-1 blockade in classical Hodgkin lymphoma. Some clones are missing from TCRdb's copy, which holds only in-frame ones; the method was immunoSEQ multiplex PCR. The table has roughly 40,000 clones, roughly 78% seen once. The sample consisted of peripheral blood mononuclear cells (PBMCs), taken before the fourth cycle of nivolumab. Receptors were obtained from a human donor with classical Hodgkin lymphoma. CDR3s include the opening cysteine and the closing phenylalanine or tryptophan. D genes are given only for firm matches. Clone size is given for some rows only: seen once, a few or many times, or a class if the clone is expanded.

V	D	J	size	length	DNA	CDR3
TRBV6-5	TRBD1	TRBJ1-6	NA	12	TGTGCCACCGGACAGGTGGGGTCACCCCTCCACTTT	CATGQVGSPLHF
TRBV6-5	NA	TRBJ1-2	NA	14	TGTGCCAGCAGTTACTCGAGACAAGGGGATGGCTACACCTTC	CASSYSRQGDGYTF
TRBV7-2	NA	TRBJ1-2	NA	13	TGTGCCAGCAGCTTCGACAGCTACTATGGCTACACCTTC	CASSFDSYYGYTF
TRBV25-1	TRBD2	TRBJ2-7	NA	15	TGTGCCAGCAGTGAATCGGGGGGGCGCAGCTACGAGCAGTACTTC	CASSESGGRSYEQYF
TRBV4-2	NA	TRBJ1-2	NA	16	TGTGCCAGCAGCCAAGAAGGGGGTGGACAGACCTATGGCTACACCTTC	CASSQEGGGQTYGYTF
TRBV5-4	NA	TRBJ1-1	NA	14	TGTGCCAGCAGCTTGGCCAGGGCTGGCACTGAAGCTTTCTTT	CASSLARAGTEAFF
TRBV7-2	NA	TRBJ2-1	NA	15	TGTGCCAGCAGCCTCGGGAGCCTGGGTTACAATGAGCAGTTCTTC	CASSLGSLGYNEQFF
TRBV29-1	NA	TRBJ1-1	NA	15	TGCAGCGTTGAAAAGGGCGAGGGGTGGCACACTGAAGCTTTCTTT	CSVEKGEGWHTEAFF
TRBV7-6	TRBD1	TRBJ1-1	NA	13	TGTGCCAGCAGCGGACAGGGTAACACTGAAGCTTTCTTT	CASSGQGNTEAFF
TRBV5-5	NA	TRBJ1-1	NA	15	TGTGCCAGCAGCCCCCAACTGGCCGGGCAAACTGAAGCTTTCTTT	CASSPQLAGQTEAFF
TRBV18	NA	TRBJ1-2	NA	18	TGTGCCAGCTCACCACTCCTCCGCGTGGGGAGAGGGGCCTATGGCTACACCTTC	CASSPLLRVGRGAYGYTF
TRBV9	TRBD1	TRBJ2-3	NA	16	TGTGCCAGCAGCGTGGGGACAGGGGGCTTCACAGATACGCAGTATTTT	CASSVGTGGFTDTQYF
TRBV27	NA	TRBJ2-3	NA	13	TGTGCCAGCAGTTTAGAGTACCTAGATACGCAGTATTTT	CASSLEYLDTQYF
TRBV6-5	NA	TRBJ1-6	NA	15	TGTGCCAGCAGTCGGACACCCGACTATAATTCACCCCTCCACTTT	CASSRTPDYNSPLHF
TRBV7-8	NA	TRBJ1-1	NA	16	TGTGCCAGCAGCTTAGGGGGGATTGGGGTGTTCACTGAAGCTTTCTTT	CASSLGGIGVFTEAFF
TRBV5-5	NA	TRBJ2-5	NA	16	TGTGCCAGCAGCTTGTCCGGGGGCGCGTACCAAGAGACCCAGTACTTC	CASSLSGGAYQETQYF
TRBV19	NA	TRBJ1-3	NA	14	TGTGCCAGTAGTATAAGCGCTATAAGAAACACCATATATTTT	CASSISAIRNTIYF
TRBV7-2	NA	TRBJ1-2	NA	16	TGTGCCAGCACCCTTACGTCCAGGGGCACCAACTATGGCTACACCTTC	CASTLTSRGTNYGYTF
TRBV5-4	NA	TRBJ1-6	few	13	TGTGCCAGCAGCTTGGAGTGGGATTCACCCCTCCACTTT	CASSLEWDSPLHF
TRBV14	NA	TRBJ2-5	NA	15	TGTGCCAGCAGCCAAGATCTTAACAGCCAAGAGACCCAGTACTTC	CASSQDLNSQETQYF
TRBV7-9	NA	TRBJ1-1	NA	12	TGTGCCAGCAGCTCCAGTACCCCGGAAGCTTTCTTT	CASSSSTPEAFF
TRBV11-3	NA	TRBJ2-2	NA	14	TGTGCCAGCAGCCCGATTTGGGGATCCGGGGAGCTGTTTTTT	CASSPIWGSGELFF
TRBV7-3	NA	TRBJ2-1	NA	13	TGTGCCAGCAGCTTTGTACAGGACAATGAGCAGTTCTTC	CASSFVQDNEQFF
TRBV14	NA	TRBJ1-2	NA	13	TGTGCCAGCAGCGGGAGAGCTAACTATGGCTACACCTTC	CASSGRANYGYTF
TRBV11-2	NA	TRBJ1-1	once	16	TGTGCCAGCAGCTCGCCGGGGGGGGTTAGTAACACTGAAGCTTTCTTT	CASSSPGGVSNTEAFF
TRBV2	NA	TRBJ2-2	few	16	TGTGCCAGCAGTGTCAGTGGAGCTGAGAACACCGGGGAGCTGTTTTTT	CASSVSGAENTGELFF
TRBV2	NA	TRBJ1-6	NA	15	TGTGCCAGCAGTGACGAGGCAGGGAATAATTCACCCCTCCACTTT	CASSDEAGNNSPLHF
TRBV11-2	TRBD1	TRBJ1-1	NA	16	TGTGCCAGCAGCGCCTCCAGGGGGGCCGGGAACACTGAAGCTTTCTTT	CASSASRGAGNTEAFF
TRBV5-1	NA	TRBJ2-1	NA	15	TGCGCCAGCTCCGGGCGGTCTCCCCCCTACAATGAGCAGTTCTTC	CASSGRSPPYNEQFF
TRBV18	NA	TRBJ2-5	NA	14	TGTGCCAGCTCACAGACGGAGATTCAAGAGACCCAGTACTTC	CASSQTEIQETQYF
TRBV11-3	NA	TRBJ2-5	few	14	TGTGCCAGCAGCCCTCCAGAAGAGAGGGAGACCCAGTACTTC	CASSPPEERETQYF
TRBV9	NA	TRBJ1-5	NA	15	TGTGCCAGCAGCGTCGGTATTACAGGATCTCAGCCCCAGCATTTT	CASSVGITGSQPQHF
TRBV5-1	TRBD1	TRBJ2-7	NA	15	TGCGCCAGCAGCCCCGGGACAGGCGACTCCTACGAGCAGTACTTC	CASSPGTGDSYEQYF
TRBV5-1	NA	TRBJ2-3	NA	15	TGCGCCAGCAGGCCGGGACTCGGCAACACAGATACGCAGTATTTT	CASRPGLGNTDTQYF
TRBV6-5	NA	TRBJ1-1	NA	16	TGTGCCAGCAGTTACTCGCGGTTCTGGGACCGGGGGGAAGCTTTCTTT	CASSYSRFWDRGEAFF
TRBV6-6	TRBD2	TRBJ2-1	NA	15	TGTGCCAGCAGTTACTCACTAGCGCCATACAATGAGCAGTTCTTC	CASSYSLAPYNEQFF
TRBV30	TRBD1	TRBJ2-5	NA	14	TGTGCCTGGAGCCTGGGACAGGGGAAGGAGACCCAGTACTTC	CAWSLGQGKETQYF
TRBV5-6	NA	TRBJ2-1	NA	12	TGTGCCAGCAGCCTATTAGTGAATGAGCAGTTCTTC	CASSLLVNEQFF
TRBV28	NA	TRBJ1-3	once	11	TGTGCCAGCAGTTTTTGGAACACCATATATTTT	CASSFWNTIYF
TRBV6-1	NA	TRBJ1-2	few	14	TGTGCCAGCAGTGAGTGGACTTCCTCGAGAGGCTACACCTTC	CASSEWTSSRGYTF
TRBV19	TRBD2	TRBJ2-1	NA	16	TGTGCCAGTAGTATGTTTACTAGCGGGGGAAACAATGAGCAGTTCTTC	CASSMFTSGGNNEQFF
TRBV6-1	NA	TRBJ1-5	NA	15	TGTGCCAGCATCTGGGGAGGGGAAGGGGATCAGCCCCAGCATTTT	CASIWGGEGDQPQHF
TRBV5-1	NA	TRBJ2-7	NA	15	TGCGCCAGCAGCTTGGACAGAACCTCGTCTTACGAGCAGTACTTC	CASSLDRTSSYEQYF
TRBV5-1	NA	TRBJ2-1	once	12	TGCGCCAGCAGCTTGCCATACAATGAGCAGTTCTTC	CASSLPYNEQFF
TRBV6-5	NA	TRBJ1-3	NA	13	TGTGCCAGCAGTCGGTCCTCTGGAAACACCATATATTTT	CASSRSSGNTIYF
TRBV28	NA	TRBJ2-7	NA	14	TGTGCCAGCAGTCCATTGACAGGTGCCTACGAGCAGTACTTC	CASSPLTGAYEQYF
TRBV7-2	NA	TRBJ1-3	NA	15	TGTGCCAGCAGCTTACAACCGCTCTCTGGAAACACCATATATTTT	CASSLQPLSGNTIYF
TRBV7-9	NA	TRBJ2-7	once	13	TGTGCCAGCAGCTTAGAACCCACCTACGAGCAGTACTTC	CASSLEPTYEQYF
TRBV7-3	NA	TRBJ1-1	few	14	TGTGCCAGCAGCTTGAATCTGGGGGGCACTGAAGCTTTCTTT	CASSLNLGGTEAFF